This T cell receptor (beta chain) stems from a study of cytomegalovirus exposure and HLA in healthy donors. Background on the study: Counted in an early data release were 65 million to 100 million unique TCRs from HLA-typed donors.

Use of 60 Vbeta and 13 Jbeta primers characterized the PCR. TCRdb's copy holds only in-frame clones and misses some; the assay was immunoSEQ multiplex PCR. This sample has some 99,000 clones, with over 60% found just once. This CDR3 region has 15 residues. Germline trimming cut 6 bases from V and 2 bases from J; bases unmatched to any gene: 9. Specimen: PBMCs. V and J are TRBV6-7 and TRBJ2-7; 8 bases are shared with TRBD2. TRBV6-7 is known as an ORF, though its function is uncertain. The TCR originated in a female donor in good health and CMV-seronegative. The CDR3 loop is CASSPGGGLTYEQYF. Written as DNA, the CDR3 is TGTGCCAGCAGCCCGGGGGGGGGCCTAACCTACGAGCAGTACTTC.